This TCR beta chain derives from a study of T cell changes during pregnancy in multiple sclerosis. Using immunoSEQ multiplex PCR, the repertoire was profiled, and TCRdb retains in-frame clones only, with some absent. The repertoire has 33,000 or so clones, 90% of them found once; the top ten carry 5% to 6.5%. In germline, CDR1 is LNHNV, CDR2 YYDKDF (reference sequence). The CDR3 covers 16 residues. V was pared by 2 bases and J by 9 bases, with 11 bases of the junction left unmatched. The chain recombines TRBV15 with TRBJ2-1; 9 bases match TRBD2. This sequence originates from a female donor in good health, enrolled as a control in a pregnancy study. The material was peripheral blood, obtained in the third trimester of pregnancy. CDR3 DNA sequence: TGTGCCACCAGCAGACCTGGTAGCGGGAGATTGAGTGAGCAGTTCTTC. The encoded protein is CATSRPGSGRLSEQFF.